The entry that follows covers one T cell receptor beta chain sequence. Its antigen is not known. This sample is drawn from a study of shared clonotypes between healthy human individuals. Study-wide results and limits: It was observed that roughly 5.1% of naive CD4 clonotypes were shared across four donors.

The method was immunoSEQ multiplex PCR; TCRdb's version includes in-frame clones alone and lacks a portion of them. The table includes millions of clones, more than 90% detected once. CDR1 is SGHVS and CDR2 is FQNEAQ in the germline V gene. Trimming took 10 bases from V and 6 from J, leaving 8 bases between them. The CDR3 contains 10 residues. Sequencing was performed on naive CD4+ T cells sorted from blood. Subset in this sample: CD45RA+ positively selected. The receptor's source is a man aged 18 to 30 in good health. The gene calls are TRBV7-8 and TRBJ2-3; the D is unclear. The CDR3 here is CAISTDTQYF. The CDR3 coding sequence is TGTGCCATCAGTACGGATACGCAGTATTTT.